This T cell receptor beta chain was found in a study of T cells in Graves' hyperthyroidism and ophthalmopathy. Study results and caveats: Blood samples included most of the expanded thyroid clonotypes exceeding 0.001.

Ten or more counts support this clonotype. The antigen is undetermined. Hyperthyroidism had been newly diagnosed in patients aged 18 to 65, and its duration was under 2 months. Exclusion of a patient resulted from uncontrolled infection, other autoimmune disease, pregnancy or lactation. The PBMCs studied were ones that came from approximately 9.9 ml fresh peripheral blood. Template material for amplifying TCR beta CDR3 regions consisted of RNA transcripts. In the first-round RT-PCR of the TCR CDR3, the HTBI primer set was used. MiXCR, run by TCRdb on the multiplex PCR reads, gives a single entry per CDR3 protein. In the table there are 350,000 to 450,000 distinct CDR3 sequences, 17% of which are singletons. Germline V lookup: CDR1 LGHNA, CDR2 YNFKEQ. With 4 bases clipped from V and 3 bases from J, the junction kept 8 bases outside the gene matches. The CDR3 contains 15 residues.

This sequence joins TRBV4-2 and TRBJ2-7; 8 bases agree with TRBD2. The TCR sequence derives from a woman aged 25 to 39 with Graves' hyperthyroidism that later progressed to Graves' ophthalmopathy. The sequenced sample consisted of blood. The CDR3 coding sequence is TGTGCCAGCAGCCCTACCACGGGAGGGTACTACGAGCAGTACTTC. Translation gives CASSPTTGGYYEQYF.